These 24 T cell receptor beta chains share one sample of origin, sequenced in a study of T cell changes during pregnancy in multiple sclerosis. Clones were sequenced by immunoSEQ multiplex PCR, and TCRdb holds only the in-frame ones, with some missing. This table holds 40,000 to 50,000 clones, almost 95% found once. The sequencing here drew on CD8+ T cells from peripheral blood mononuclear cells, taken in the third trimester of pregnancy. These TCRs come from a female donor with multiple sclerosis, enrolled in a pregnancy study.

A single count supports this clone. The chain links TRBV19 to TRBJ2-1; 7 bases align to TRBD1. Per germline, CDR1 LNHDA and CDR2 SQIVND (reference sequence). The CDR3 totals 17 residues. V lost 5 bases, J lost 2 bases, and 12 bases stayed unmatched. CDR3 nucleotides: TGTGCCAGTAGTCCTTCCGGGACAGTCTACCCCTACAATGAGCAGTTCTTC. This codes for CASSPSGTVYPYNEQFF.

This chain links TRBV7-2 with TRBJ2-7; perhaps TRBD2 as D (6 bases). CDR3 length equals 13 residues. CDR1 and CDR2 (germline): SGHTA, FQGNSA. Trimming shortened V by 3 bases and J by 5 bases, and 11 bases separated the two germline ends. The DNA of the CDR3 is TGTGCCAGCAGCTTTCCGGGAGTAAACGAGCAGTACTTC. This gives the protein CASSFPGVNEQYF. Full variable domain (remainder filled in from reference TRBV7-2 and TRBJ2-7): GAGVSQSPSNKVTEKGKDVELRCDPISGHTALYWYRQSLGQGLEFLIYFQGNSAPDKSGLPSDRFSAERTGGSVSTLTIQRTQQEDSAVYLCASSFPGVNEQYFGPGTRLTVT.

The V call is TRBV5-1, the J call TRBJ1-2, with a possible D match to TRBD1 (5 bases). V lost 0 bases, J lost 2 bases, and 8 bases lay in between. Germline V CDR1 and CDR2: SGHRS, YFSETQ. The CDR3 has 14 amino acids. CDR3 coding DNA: TGCGCCAGCAGCTTGGATGGGGGGAACTATGGCTACACCTTC. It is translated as CASSLDGGNYGYTF.

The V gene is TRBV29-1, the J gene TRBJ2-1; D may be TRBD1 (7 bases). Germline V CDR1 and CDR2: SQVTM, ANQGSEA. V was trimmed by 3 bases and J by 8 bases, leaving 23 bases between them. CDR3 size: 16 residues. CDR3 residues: CSVDLWDKGGGDEQFF. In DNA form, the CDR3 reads TGCAGCGTTGATTTATGGGACAAAGGAGGGGGCGATGAGCAGTTCTTC.

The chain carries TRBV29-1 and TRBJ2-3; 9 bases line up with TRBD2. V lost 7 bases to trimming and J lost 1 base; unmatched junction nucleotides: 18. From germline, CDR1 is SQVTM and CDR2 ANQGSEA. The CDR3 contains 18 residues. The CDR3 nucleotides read TGCAGCGCAACTAGGGCGGGAGGGCCCTCGAGGGGCACAGATACGCAGTATTTT. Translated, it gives CSATRAGGPSRGTDTQYF.

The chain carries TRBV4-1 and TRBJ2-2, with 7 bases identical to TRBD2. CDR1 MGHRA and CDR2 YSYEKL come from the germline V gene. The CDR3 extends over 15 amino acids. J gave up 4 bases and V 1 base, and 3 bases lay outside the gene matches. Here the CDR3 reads CASSQASGLTGELFF. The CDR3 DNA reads TGCGCCAGCAGCCAAGCTAGCGGCCTCACCGGGGAGCTGTTTTTT.

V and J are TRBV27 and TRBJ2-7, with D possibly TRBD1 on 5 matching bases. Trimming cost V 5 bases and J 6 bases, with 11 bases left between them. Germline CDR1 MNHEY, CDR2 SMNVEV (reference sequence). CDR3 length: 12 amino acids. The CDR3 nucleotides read TGTGCCAGCAGTCCCCGTCAGGGCGAGCAGTACTTC. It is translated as CASSPRQGEQYF.

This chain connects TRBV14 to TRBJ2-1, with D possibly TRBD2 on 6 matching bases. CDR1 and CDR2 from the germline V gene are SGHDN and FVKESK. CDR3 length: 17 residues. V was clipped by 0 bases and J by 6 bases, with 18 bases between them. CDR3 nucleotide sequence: TGTGCCAGCAGCCAAGATTCCGGGACTGGGTTGGGCAATGAGCAGTTCTTC. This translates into CASSQDSGTGLGNEQFF. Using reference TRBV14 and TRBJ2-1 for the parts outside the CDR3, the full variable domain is EAGVTQFPSHSVIEKGQTVTLRCDPISGHDNLYWYRRVMGKEIKFLLHFVKESKQDESGMPNNRFLAERTGGTYSTLKVQPAELEDSGVYFCASSQDSGTGLGNEQFFGPGTRLTVL.

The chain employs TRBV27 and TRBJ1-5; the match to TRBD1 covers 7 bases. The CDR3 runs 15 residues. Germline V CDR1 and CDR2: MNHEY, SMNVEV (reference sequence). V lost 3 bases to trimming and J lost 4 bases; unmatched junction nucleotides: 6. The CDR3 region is CASSLYTGANQPQHF. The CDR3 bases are TGTGCCAGCAGTTTGTATACAGGGGCTAATCAGCCCCAGCATTTT.

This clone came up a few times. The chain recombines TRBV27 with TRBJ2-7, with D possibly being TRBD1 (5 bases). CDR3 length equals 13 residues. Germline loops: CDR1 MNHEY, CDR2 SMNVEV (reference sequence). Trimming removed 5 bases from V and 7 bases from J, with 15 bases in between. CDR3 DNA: TGTGCCAGCAGTATCTCGAGAAGGGGTGAGCAGTACTTC. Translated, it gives CASSISRRGEQYF.

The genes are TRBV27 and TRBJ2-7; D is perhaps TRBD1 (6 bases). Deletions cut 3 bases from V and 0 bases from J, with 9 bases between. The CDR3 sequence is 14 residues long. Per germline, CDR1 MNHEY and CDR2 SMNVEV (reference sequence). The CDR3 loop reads CASSFRGGSYEQYF. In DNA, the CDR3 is TGTGCCAGCAGTTTCAGAGGGGGCTCCTACGAGCAGTACTTC.

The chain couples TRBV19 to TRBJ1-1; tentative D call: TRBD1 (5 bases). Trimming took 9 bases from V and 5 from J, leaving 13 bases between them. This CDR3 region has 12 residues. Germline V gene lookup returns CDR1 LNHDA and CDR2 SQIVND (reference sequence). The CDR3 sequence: CASRLGATEAFF. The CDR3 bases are TGTGCCAGCCGCCTAGGGGCAACTGAAGCTTTCTTT.

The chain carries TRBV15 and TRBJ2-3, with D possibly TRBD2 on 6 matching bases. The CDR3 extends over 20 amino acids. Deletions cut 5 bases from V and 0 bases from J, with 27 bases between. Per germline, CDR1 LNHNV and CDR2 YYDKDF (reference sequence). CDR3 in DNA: TGTGCCACCAGCCCGGGCGGGGTTCGGACGACCATGTGGAGCACAGATACGCAGTATTTT. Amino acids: CATSPGGVRTTMWSTDTQYF. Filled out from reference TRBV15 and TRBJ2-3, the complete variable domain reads DAMVIQNPRYQVTQFGKPVTLSCSQTLNHNVMYWYQQKSSQAPKLLFHYYDKDFNNEADTPDNFQSRRPNTSFCFLDIRSPGLGDTAMYLCATSPGGVRTTMWSTDTQYFGPGTRLTVL.

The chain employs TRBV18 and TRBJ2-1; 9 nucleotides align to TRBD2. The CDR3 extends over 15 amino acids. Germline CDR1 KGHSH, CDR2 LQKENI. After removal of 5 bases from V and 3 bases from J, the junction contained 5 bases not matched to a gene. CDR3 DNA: TGTGCCAGCTCAGAACCTAGCGGGGTCTACAATGAGCAGTTCTTC. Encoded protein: CASSEPSGVYNEQFF.

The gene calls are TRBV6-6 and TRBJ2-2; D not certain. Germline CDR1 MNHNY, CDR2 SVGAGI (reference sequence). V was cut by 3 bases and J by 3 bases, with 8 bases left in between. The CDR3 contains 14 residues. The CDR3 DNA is TGTGCCAGCAGTTATGGCTCAGACACCGGGGAGCTGTTTTTT. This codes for CASSYGSDTGELFF.

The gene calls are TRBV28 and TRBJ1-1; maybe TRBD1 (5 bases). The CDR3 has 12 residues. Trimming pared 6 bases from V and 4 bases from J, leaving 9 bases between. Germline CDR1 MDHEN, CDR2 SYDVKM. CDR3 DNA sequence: TGTGCCAGCAGAAGGGGTGGCACTGAAGCTTTCTTT. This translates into CASRRGGTEAFF.

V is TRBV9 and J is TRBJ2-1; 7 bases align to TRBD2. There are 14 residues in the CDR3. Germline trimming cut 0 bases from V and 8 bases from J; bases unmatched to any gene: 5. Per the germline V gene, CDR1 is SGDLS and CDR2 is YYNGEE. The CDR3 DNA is TGTGCCAGCAGCGTAGTTTCAGGGAGGGATGAGCAGTTCTTC. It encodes CASSVVSGRDEQFF. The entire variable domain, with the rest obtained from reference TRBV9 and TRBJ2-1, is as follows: DSGVTQTPKHLITATGQRVTLRCSPRSGDLSVYWYQQSLDQGLQFLIQYYNGEERAKGNILERFSAQQFPDLHSELNLSSLELGDSALYFCASSVVSGRDEQFFGPGTRLTVL.

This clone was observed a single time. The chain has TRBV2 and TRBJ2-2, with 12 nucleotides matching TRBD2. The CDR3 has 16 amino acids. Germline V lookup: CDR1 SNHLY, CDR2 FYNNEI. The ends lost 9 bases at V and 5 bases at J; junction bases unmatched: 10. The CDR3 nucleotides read TGTGCCAGTAAAGGACTAGCGGGAAGTAGGACCGGGGAGCTGTTTTTT. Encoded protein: CASKGLAGSRTGELFF.

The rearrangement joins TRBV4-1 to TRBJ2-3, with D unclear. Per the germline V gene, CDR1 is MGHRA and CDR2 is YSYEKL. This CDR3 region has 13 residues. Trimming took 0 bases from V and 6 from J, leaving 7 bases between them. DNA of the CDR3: TGCGCCAGCAGCCAAGATTTCTCGGATACGCAGTATTTT. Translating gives CASSQDFSDTQYF.

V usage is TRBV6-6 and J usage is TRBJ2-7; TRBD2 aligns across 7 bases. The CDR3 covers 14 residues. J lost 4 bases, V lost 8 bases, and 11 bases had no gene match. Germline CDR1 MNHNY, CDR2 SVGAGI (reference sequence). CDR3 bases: TGTGCCAGCCTACCGGGCGGGAGCGGGTACGAGCAGTACTTC. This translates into CASLPGGSGYEQYF.

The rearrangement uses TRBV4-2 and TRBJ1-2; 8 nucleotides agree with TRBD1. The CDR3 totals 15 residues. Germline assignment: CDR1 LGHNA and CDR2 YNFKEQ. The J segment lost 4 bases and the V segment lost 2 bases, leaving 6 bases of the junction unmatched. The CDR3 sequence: CASSQMTGEGYGYTF. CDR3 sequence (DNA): TGTGCCAGCAGCCAAATGACAGGGGAGGGCTATGGCTACACCTTC.

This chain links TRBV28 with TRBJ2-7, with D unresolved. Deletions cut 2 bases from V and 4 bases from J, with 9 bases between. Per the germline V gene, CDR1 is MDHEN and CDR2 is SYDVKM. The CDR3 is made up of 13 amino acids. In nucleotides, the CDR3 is TGTGCCAGCAGTTTACTAGTTGGGTACGAGCAGTACTTC. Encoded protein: CASSLLVGYEQYF.

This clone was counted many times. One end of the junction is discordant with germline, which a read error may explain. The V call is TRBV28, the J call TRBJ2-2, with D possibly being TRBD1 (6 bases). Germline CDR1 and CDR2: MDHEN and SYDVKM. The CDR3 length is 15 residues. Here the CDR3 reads CASSLIDRNPGELFF. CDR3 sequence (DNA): TGTGCCAGCAGCCTCATTGACAGGAACCCCGGGGAGCTGTTTTTT.

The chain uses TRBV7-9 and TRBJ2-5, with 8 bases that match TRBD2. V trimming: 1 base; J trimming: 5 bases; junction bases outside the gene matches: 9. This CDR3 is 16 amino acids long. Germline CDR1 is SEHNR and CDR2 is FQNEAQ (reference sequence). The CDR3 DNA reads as TGTGCCAGCAGCTTAGGGAGCCGGGAGGGCCTGGAGACCCAGTACTTC. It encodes CASSLGSREGLETQYF.